This TCR beta chain comes out of a study of CD8 T cells in ankylosing spondylitis. Overall study results and limits: A motif of roughly 8 highly homologous TCR beta variants was seen as apparently characteristic of ankylosing spondylitis blood. Matched ankylosing spondylitis synovial fluid reportedly contained a significantly enriched population of disease-linked clones.

Each CDR3 protein is one row after TCRdb ran MiXCR on the 5' RACE reads. The profile covers about 420,000 distinct CDR3 sequences, with around 22% appearing a single time and about 17% taken by the ten largest. To note about this clonotype: Its specificity is not known.

This clonotype was obtained from a male donor with ankylosing spondylitis. The specimen sequenced was blood, either unsorted or a sorted T cell fraction (not recorded which).

The DNA for the CDR3 is TGTGCCAGCAGCCCTAGCGGGACGAAATACAATGAGCAGTTCTTC. Encoded protein: CASSPSGTKYNEQFF. The genes are TRBV7-7 and TRBJ2-1; 9 bases are a match to TRBD2. Germline-derived CDR1 and CDR2 are SSHAT and FNYEAQ (reference sequence). The CDR3 is 15 amino acids. After removal of 5 bases from V and 4 bases from J, the junction contained 6 bases not matched to a gene. Looking up the rest from reference TRBV7-7 and TRBJ2-1 gives the full variable domain: GAGVSQSPRYKVTKRGQDVTLRCDPISSHATLYWYQQALGQGPEFLTYFNYEAQPDKSGLPSDRFSAERPEGSISTLTIQRTEQRDSAMYRCASSPSGTKYNEQFFGPGTRLTVL.